These 8 T cell receptor beta chains originate from one sample sequenced in a study of T cells in Graves' hyperthyroidism and ophthalmopathy. Amplification of TCR beta CDR3 regions used RNA as the template. When the TCR CDR3 underwent first-round RT-PCR, the HTBI primer set was used. TCRdb analysed the multiplex PCR reads with MiXCR anew, one entry per CDR3 protein. Altogether 350,000 to 450,000 distinct CDR3 sequences are present, 11% to 15% being singletons, with the ten largest covering 25% to 30%. Source material: blood. The source of these receptors is a man aged 45-60 years with Graves' ophthalmopathy.

In this sample, this clonotype turned up a few times. The chain combines TRBV14 with TRBJ2-1, with 7 positions matching TRBD2. There are 15 residues in the CDR3. Germline CDR1 and CDR2: SGHDN and FVKESK. With V trimmed by 0 bases and J by 6 bases, 5 bases remained unmatched. CDR3 bases: TGTGCCAGCAGCCAAGAGCGGGGGTTTGGCAATGAGCAGTTCTTC. Protein sequence: CASSQERGFGNEQFF.

This chain connects TRBV28 to TRBJ1-6, with TRBD1 as a possible D gene (5 bases). The CDR3 totals 18 residues. In germline, CDR1 is MDHEN, CDR2 SYDVKM. V lost 3 bases and J lost 1, with 16 bases in between. CDR3 sequence (DNA): TGTGCCAGCAGTTTCGGTACAGGAACACGTTCCTATAATTCACCCCTCCACTTT. It translates to CASSFGTGTRSYNSPLHF.

The CDR3 DNA sequence: TGTGCCAGCAGCTTGGTCTATGGCGGGAGCTCCTACAATGAGCAGTTCTTC. Protein sequence: CASSLVYGGSSYNEQFF. The chain recombines TRBV5-4 with TRBJ2-1; TRBD2 agrees at 7 bases. The length of the CDR3 is 17 residues. In germline, CDR1 is SGHNT, CDR2 YYREEE (reference sequence). With 0 bases clipped from V and 0 bases from J, the junction kept 6 bases outside the gene matches.

In its sample, this clonotype was seen many times. The chain links TRBV7-8 to TRBJ1-3; tentatively, D is TRBD1 (5 bases). CDR3 length equals 17 residues. Germline-derived CDR1 and CDR2 are SGHVS and FQNEAQ. Deletions cut 5 bases from V and 0 bases from J, with 17 bases between. This CDR3 is CASSPQWGIRSGNTIYF. The CDR3, as DNA: TGTGCCAGCAGCCCCCAATGGGGGATCCGCTCTGGAAACACCATATATTTT.

The chain has TRBV10-3 and TRBJ2-5, with a tentative D call TRBD1 (5 bases). The CDR3 spans 14 residues. The germline V gene has CDR1 ENHRY and CDR2 SYGVKD. V shed 7 bases and J shed 4 bases, with 16 bases lying between them. The CDR3 sequence: CAIKRNPRGETQYF. In nucleotides, the CDR3 is TGTGCCATCAAGCGCAACCCTAGGGGAGAGACCCAGTACTTC.

The sample holds a few counts of this clonotype. The chain employs TRBV15 and TRBJ1-6; no firm D call. CDR3 size: 15 residues. Germline-derived CDR1 and CDR2 are LNHNV and YYDKDF (reference sequence). Deletions cut 0 bases from V and 5 bases from J, with 8 bases between. The CDR3, as DNA: TGTGCCACCAGCAGAGATTTCGCGGATAATTCACCCCTCCACTTT. This sequence encodes CATSRDFADNSPLHF.

This clonotype was seen ten or more times. The V gene is TRBV5-1, the J gene TRBJ2-1; tentative D call: TRBD1 (7 bases). The germline V gene has CDR1 SGHRS and CDR2 YFSETQ. This CDR3 has 13 amino acids. V gave up 3 bases and J gave up 6 bases, with 10 bases separating them. This chain's CDR3 is CASSSGGTNEQFF. Written as DNA, the CDR3 is TGCGCCAGCAGCTCAGGGGGGACCAATGAGCAGTTCTTC.

Notes on this clonotype: A much larger clone differs from this one at a single base, so this may be a read error. The genes are TRBV12-3 or TRBV12-4 and TRBJ1-2; D remains unclear. The CDR3 length is 13 residues. In DNA, the CDR3 is TGTGCCAGCAGTTCGACAAGGACCTATGCCTACACCTTC. The encoded protein is CASSSTRTYAYTF.